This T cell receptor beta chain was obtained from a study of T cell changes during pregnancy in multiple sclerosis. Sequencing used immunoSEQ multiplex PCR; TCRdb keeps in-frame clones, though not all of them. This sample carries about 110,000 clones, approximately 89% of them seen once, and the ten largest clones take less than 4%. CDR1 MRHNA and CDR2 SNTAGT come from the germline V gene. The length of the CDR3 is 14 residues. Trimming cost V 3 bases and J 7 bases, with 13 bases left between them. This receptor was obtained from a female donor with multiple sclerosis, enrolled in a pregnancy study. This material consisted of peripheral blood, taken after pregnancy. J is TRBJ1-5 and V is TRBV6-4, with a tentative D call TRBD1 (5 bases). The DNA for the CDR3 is TGTGCCAGCAGTGAGTCGGGGGAGGGACAGCCCCAGCATTTT. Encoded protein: CASSESGEGQPQHF.